The source of this T cell receptor beta chain is a study of T cell repertoires in cytomegalovirus infection. Looking at the study overall: Public TCR beta signatures indicated both CMV infection and matching HLA type. General study results and limits: CMV-specific TCR beta clonotypes restricted by HLA-C dominated the ex vivo response.

TCRdb re-called the reads through MiXCR, storing one row per CDR3 protein. This table has about 260,000 distinct CDR3 sequences, 9.1% appearing once. The CDR3 covers 14 residues. CDR1 and CDR2 from the germline V gene are SGHTA and FQGNSA. Losses at the gene ends were 5 bases for V and 4 bases for J; bases not matched to a gene: 7. In its sample, this clonotype was seen many times. As yet, its antigen is unknown. The J gene is TRBJ2-5, the V gene TRBV7-2; 7 nucleotides agree with TRBD1. The sample comprised PBMCs. This receptor was identified in a human donor in good health (CMV status not recorded). Some clones in this sample may be carry-over from other donors' samples. The CDR3 nucleotides are TGTGCCAGCAGCGCCGACAGGGCTCTAGAGACCCAGTACTTC. It encodes CASSADRALETQYF.